This T cell receptor beta chain was sequenced during a study of blood T cell repertoires in COVID-19. Study summary: PBMCs, B-cell-depleted T cells, or T cells were the source of the cDNA or gDNA that made up the material.

This table comes from immunoSEQ multiplex PCR, and its TCRdb copy is limited to in-frame clones, with some not included. The table lists 200,000 to 300,000 clones, 88% of them singletons. The junction had 5 bases not matched to a gene; V was cut back by 6 bases and J by 3 bases. The germline gives CDR1 SGHTA, CDR2 FQGNSA. CDR3 length: 15 residues. This chain uses TRBV7-2 with TRBJ2-3; 11 bases are a match to TRBD2. Sequencing was carried out using peripheral blood. The sequence derives from a woman aged 30 to 39 with acute or convalescent COVID-19. CDR3 region: CASRYRLAGTDTQYF. The CDR3 nucleotides are TGTGCCAGCAGATACCGACTAGCGGGAACAGATACGCAGTATTTT. The variable domain in full, completed from reference TRBV7-2 and TRBJ2-3, reads GAGVSQSPSNKVTEKGKDVELRCDPISGHTALYWYRQSLGQGLEFLIYFQGNSAPDKSGLPSDRFSAERTGGSVSTLTIQRTQQEDSAVYLCASRYRLAGTDTQYFGPGTRLTVL.